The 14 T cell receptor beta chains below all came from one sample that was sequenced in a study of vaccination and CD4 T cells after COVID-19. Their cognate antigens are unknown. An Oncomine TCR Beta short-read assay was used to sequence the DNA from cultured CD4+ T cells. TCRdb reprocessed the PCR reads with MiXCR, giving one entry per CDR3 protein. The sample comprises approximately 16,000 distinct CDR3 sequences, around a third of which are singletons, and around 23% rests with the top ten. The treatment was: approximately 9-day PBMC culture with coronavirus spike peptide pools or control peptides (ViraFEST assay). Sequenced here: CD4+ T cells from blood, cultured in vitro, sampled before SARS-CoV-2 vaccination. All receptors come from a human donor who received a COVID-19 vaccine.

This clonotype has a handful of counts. CDR3 DNA: TGTGCCACCGAAGTGGTACAGGGGAACACTGAAGCTTTCTTT. Translated: CATEVVQGNTEAFF. The chain has TRBV6-1 and TRBJ1-1, with D tentatively TRBD1 (6 bases). The V gene's germline CDR1 is MNHNS and CDR2 SASEGT. V was shortened by 10 bases and J by 1 base, with 16 bases between the two germline ends. The CDR3 spans 14 residues.

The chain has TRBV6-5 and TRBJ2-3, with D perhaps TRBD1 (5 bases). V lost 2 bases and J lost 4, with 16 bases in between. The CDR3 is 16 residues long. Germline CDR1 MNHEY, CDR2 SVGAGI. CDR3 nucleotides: TGTGCCAGCAGTTACGAGACAGCCGGCACCGCAGATACGCAGTATTTT. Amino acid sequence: CASSYETAGTADTQYF.

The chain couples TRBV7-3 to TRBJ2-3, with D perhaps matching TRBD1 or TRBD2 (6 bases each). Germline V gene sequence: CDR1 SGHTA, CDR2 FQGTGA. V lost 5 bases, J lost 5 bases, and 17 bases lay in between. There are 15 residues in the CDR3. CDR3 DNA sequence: TGTGCCAGCAGCCCCCGCGGAGGGGGTATAGATACGCAGTATTTT. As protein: CASSPRGGGIDTQYF.

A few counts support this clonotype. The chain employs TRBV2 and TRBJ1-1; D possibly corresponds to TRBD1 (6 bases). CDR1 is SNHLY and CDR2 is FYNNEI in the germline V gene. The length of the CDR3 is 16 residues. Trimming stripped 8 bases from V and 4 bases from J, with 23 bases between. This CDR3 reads CASWKGGSFLGTEAFF. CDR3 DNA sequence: TGTGCCAGCTGGAAAGGGGGTAGTTTCCTGGGCACTGAAGCTTTCTTT.

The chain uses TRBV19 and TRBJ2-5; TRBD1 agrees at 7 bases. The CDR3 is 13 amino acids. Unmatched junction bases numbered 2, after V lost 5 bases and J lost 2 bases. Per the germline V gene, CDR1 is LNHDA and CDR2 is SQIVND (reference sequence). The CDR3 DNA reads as TGTGCCAGTAGTGCGACAGGGCAAGAGACCCAGTACTTC. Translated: CASSATGQETQYF.

CDR3 loop: CASTYPGTAAYEQYF. CDR3 DNA: TGCGCCAGCACCTACCCAGGGACAGCAGCCTACGAGCAGTACTTC. The V gene is TRBV23-1, the J gene TRBJ2-7; 7 nucleotides align to TRBD1. TRBV23-1 is given ORF status, its function remaining uncertain. The J segment lost 2 bases and the V segment lost 7 bases, leaving 11 bases of the junction unmatched. The CDR3 loop spans 15 amino acids.

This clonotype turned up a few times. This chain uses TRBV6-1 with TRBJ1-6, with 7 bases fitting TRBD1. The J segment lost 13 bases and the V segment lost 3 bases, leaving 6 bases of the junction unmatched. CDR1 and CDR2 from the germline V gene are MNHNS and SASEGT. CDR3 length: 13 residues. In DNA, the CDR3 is TGTGCCAGCAGTGATGGGGACAGATCGCCCCTCCACTTT. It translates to CASSDGDRSPLHF.

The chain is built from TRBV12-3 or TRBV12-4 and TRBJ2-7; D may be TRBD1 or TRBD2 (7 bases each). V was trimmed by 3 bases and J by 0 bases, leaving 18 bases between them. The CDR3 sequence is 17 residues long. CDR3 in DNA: TGTGCCAGCAGTTTGACCCACACAGGGGAGGGCTCCTACGAGCAGTACTTC. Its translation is CASSLTHTGEGSYEQYF.

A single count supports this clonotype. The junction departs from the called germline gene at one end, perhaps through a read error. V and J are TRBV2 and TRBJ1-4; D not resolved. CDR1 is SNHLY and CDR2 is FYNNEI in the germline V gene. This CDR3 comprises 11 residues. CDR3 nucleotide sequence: TGTGCCAGCAGTGCAGGAGTTTTCCCCTATTTT. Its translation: CASSAGVFPYF.

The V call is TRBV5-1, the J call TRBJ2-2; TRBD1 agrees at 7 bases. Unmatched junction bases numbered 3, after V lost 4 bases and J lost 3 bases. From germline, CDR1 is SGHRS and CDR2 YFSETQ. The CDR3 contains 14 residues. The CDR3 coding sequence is TGCGCCAGCAGCGCAGGGGGAGACACCGGGGAGCTGTTTTTT. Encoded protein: CASSAGGDTGELFF.

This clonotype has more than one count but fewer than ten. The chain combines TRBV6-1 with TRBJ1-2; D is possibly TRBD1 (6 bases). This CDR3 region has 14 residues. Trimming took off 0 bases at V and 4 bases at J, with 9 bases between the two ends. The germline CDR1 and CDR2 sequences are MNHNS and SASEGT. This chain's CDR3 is CASSEAQGFYGYTF. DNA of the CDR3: TGTGCCAGCAGTGAAGCGCAGGGGTTCTATGGCTACACCTTC.

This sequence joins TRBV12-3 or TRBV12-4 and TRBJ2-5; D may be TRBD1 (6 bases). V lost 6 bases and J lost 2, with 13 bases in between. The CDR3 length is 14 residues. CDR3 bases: TGTGCCAGCAGATCAAGACAGGAGCAAGAGACCCAGTACTTC. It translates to CASRSRQEQETQYF.

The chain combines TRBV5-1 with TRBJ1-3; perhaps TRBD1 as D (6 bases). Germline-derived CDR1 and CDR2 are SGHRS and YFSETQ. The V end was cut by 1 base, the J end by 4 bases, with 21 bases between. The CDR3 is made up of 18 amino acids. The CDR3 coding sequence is TGCGCCAGCAGCTTGATCCCGGGACACGACTCGGGGGGAAACACCATATATTTT. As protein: CASSLIPGHDSGGNTIYF.

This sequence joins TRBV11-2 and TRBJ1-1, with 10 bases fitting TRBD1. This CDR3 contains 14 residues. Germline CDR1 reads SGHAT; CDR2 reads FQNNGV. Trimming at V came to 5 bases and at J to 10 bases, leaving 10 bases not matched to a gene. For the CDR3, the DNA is TGTGCCAGCAGCGACGACAGGGGGCGCGTTGCAGCTTTCTTT. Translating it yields CASSDDRGRVAAFF.